This T cell receptor beta chain originates from a study of cytomegalovirus exposure and HLA in healthy donors. Study-wide points: A highly shared variant cluster was judged a likely technical artifact. Several top significant clusters appeared, in a later analysis, to be linked to common viral pathogens. As a later analysis showed, a missense DCLRE1C variant was linked to trimming of TCR beta V- and J-genes. Data from an earlier analysis indicated that most TCR beta V segments were productive either about 87% or about 30% of the time.

Comment on this clone: Its target is not known.

V was pared by 3 bases and J by 4 bases, with 6 bases between. Germline V lookup: CDR1 MGHRA, CDR2 YSYEKL. The CDR3 has 12 residues. PCR involved 60 Vbeta and 13 Jbeta primers. Assay: immunoSEQ multiplex PCR; the TCRdb copy retains only in-frame clones and omits some. The sample shows some 120,000 clones, roughly 79% of them seen only once. Input material: PBMCs. The TCR originated in a woman between 18 and 30 years old in good health and CMV-seronegative. The rearrangement links TRBV4-1 to TRBJ1-1; possible D gene TRBD1, 6 bases. Here the CDR3 reads CASSQTGTEAFF. The CDR3 DNA sequence: TGCGCCAGCAGCCAGACAGGCACTGAAGCTTTCTTT.